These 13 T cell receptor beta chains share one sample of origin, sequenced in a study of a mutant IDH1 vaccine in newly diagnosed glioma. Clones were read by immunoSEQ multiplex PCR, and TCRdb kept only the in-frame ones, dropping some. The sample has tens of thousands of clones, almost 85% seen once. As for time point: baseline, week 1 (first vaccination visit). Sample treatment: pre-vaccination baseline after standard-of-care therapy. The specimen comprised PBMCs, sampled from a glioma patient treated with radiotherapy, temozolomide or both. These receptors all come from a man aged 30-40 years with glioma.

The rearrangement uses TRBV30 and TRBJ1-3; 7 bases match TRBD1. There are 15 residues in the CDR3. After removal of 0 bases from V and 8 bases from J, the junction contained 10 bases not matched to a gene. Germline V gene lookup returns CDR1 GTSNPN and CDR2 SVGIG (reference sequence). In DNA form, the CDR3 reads TGTGCCTGGAGTGTGCGGGACAGTGGGATAGACACCATATATTTT. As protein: CAWSVRDSGIDTIYF.

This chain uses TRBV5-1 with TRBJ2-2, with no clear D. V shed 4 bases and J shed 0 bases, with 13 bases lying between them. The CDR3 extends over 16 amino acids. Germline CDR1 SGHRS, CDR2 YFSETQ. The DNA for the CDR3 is TGCGCCAGCAGCCTGGATGAGGTGTCGAACACCGGGGAGCTGTTTTTT. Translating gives CASSLDEVSNTGELFF.

CDR3 region: CSVVVGQTNNQPQHF. The CDR3 DNA sequence: TGCAGCGTTGTTGTCGGACAGACAAACAATCAGCCCCAGCATTTT. The chain carries TRBV29-1 and TRBJ1-5; tentative D call: TRBD1 (6 bases). The CDR3 is made up of 15 amino acids. Trimming removed 4 bases from V and 3 bases from J, with 16 bases in between. The germline V gene has CDR1 SQVTM and CDR2 ANQGSEA.

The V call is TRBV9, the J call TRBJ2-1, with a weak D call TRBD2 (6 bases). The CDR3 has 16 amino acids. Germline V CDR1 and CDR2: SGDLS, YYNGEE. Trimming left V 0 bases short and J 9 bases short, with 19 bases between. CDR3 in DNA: TGTGCCAGCAGCGTAGCTACGCCCAAGAACGGGGGTGAGCAGTTCTTC. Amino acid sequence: CASSVATPKNGGEQFF.

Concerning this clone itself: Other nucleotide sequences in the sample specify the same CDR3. CDR3 loop: CAWSRDRGYEQYF. The CDR3 DNA reads TGTGCCTGGAGCCGGGACAGGGGCTACGAGCAGTACTTC. The rearrangement uses TRBV30 and TRBJ2-7, with 10 bases matching TRBD1. J lost 3 bases, V lost 3 bases, and 2 bases had no gene match. CDR1 and CDR2 (germline): GTSNPN, SVGIG (reference sequence). The CDR3 totals 13 residues.

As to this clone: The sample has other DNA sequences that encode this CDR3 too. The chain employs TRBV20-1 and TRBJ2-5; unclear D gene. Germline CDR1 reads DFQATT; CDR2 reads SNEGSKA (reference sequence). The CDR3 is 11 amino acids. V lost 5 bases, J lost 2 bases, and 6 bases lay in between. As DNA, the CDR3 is TGCAGTGCTCAGGATCAAGAGACCCAGTACTTC. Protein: CSAQDQETQYF.

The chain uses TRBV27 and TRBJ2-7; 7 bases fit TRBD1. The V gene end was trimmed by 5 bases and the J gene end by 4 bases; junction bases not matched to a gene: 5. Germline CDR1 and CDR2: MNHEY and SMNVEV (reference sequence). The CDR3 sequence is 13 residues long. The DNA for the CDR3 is TGTGCCAGCAGTGAGAGGACAGGATACGAGCAGTACTTC. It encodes CASSERTGYEQYF.

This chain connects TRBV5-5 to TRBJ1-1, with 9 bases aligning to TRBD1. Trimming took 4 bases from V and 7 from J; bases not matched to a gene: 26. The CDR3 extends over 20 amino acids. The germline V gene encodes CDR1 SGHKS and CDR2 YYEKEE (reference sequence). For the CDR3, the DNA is TGTGCCAGCAGCGCCGTGTGGGACAGGGCGGGTTGGGGGAAGAGTCATGAAGCTTTCTTT. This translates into CASSAVWDRAGWGKSHEAFF.

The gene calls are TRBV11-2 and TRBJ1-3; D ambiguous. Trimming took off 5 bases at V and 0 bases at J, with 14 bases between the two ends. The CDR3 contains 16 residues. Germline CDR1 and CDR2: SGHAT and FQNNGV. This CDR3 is CASSNADRNSGNTIYF. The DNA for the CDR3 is TGTGCCAGCAGCAATGCGGACCGAAACTCTGGAAACACCATATATTTT. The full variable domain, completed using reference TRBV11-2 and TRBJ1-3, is EAGVAQSPRYKIIEKRQSVAFWCNPISGHATLYWYQQILGQGPKLLIQFQNNGVVDDSQLPKDRFSAERLKGVDSTLKIQPAKLEDSAVYLCASSNADRNSGNTIYFGEGSWLTVV.

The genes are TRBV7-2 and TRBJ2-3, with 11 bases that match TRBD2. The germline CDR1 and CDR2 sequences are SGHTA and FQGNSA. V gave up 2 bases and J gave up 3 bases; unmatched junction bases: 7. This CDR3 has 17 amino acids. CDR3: CASSLNLAGGRTDTQYF. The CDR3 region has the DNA TGTGCCAGCAGCTTAAACCTAGCGGGGGGTAGGACAGATACGCAGTATTTT.

The CDR3 reads CASSLETGRNEQYF. CDR3 bases: TGTGCCAGCAGCTTAGAGACAGGGAGGAACGAGCAGTACTTC. The V and J genes are TRBV7-9 and TRBJ2-7; TRBD1 is a possible D gene (7 bases). Germline V CDR1 and CDR2: SEHNR, FQNEAQ (reference sequence). Deletions cut 1 base from V and 5 bases from J, with 12 bases between. The CDR3 extends over 14 amino acids.

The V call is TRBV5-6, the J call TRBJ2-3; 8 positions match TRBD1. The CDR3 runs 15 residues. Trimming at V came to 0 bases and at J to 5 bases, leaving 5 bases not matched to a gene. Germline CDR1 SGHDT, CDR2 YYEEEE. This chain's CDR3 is CASSLVQGAGDTQYF. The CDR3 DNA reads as TGTGCCAGCAGCTTGGTGCAGGGGGCCGGAGATACGCAGTATTTT.

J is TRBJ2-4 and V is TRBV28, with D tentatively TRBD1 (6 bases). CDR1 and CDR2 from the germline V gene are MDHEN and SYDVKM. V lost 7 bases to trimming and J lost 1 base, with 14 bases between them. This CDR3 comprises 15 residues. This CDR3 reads CASTPARGAKNIQYF. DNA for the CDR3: TGTGCCAGCACCCCTGCCAGGGGCGCCAAAAACATTCAGTACTTC.